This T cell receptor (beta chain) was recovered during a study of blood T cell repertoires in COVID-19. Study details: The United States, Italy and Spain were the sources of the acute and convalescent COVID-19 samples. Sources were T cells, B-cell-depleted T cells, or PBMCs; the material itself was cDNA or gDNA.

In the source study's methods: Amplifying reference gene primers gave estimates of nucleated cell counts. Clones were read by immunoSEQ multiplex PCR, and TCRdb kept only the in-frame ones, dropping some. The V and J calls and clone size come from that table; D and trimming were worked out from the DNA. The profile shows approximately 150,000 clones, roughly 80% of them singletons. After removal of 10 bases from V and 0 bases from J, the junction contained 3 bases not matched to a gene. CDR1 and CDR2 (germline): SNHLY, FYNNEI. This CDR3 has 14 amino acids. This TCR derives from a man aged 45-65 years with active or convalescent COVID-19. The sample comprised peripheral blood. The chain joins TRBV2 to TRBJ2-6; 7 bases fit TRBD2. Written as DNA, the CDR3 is TGTGCCACCGGGGGGTCCTCTGGGGCCAACGTCCTGACTTTC. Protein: CATGGSSGANVLTF.